The 11 T cell receptor beta chains in this list originate from one sample, sequenced in a study of shared clonotypes between healthy human individuals. Profiled with immunoSEQ multiplex PCR; TCRdb holds only in-frame clones, not every one. The data hold a few million clones, with roughly 93% observed a single time. Positive CCR7 selection of CD45RO-negative cells yielded the naive CD8 cells, and terminally differentiated effector memory CD45RA+ cells were excluded. Input material: naive CD8+ T cells from PBMCs. The receptors shown here come from a man between 18 and 29 years old in good health. Some clones in this sample may be carry-over from other donors' samples.

This chain links TRBV9 with TRBJ2-2; TRBD2 might be the D (5 bases). CDR3 length equals 14 residues. Germline lookup yields CDR1 SGDLS and CDR2 YYNGEE. Trimming pared 3 bases from V and 6 bases from J, leaving 12 bases between. The CDR3 sequence is CASSASSTPGELFF. DNA of the CDR3: TGTGCCAGCAGCGCTTCTAGCACCCCCGGGGAGCTGTTTTTT.

The table lists this clone with a few counts. The CDR3 spells CASSPVGGRTSRATQYF. DNA for the CDR3: TGTGCCAGCAGCCCCGTTGGCGGGAGGACCTCTAGGGCGACCCAGTACTTC. This sequence joins TRBV7-9 and TRBJ2-5; the match to TRBD2 covers 8 bases. The trim removed 5 bases at V and 7 bases at J, leaving 18 bases unmatched. In germline, CDR1 is SEHNR, CDR2 FQNEAQ (reference sequence). This CDR3 comprises 17 residues.

This clone was detected a few times. The rearrangement uses TRBV27 and TRBJ1-5, with TRBD1 as a possible D gene (5 bases). V lost 5 bases and J lost 3, with 11 bases in between. Germline assignment: CDR1 MNHEY and CDR2 SMNVEV (reference sequence). The CDR3 consists of 14 residues. The CDR3 DNA sequence: TGTGCCAGCAGTCCCCAAGGGACCAATCAGCCCCAGCATTTT. Protein sequence: CASSPQGTNQPQHF.

The V call is TRBV5-6, the J call TRBJ1-1; D possibly corresponds to TRBD1 (6 bases). This CDR3 contains 17 residues. V lost 0 bases to trimming and J lost 0 bases, with 15 bases between them. The V gene's germline CDR1 is SGHDT and CDR2 YYEEEE. The CDR3 is CASSLGSGGQLNTEAFF. As DNA, the CDR3 is TGTGCCAGCAGCTTGGGTTCCGGGGGCCAGCTGAACACTGAAGCTTTCTTT.

The V gene is TRBV28, the J gene TRBJ2-3, with 13 bases that match TRBD2. The CDR3 is 17 residues long. Germline lookup yields CDR1 MDHEN and CDR2 SYDVKM. J lost 2 bases, V lost 3 bases, and 5 bases had no gene match. The CDR3 spells CASSFPTSGRPTDTQYF. In nucleotides, the CDR3 is TGTGCCAGCAGTTTCCCGACTAGCGGGAGGCCCACAGATACGCAGTATTTT.

The gene calls are TRBV6-5 and TRBJ2-3; D is unresolved. Germline CDR1 and CDR2: MNHEY and SVGAGI. The V end was cut by 6 bases, the J end by 7 bases, with 14 bases between. This CDR3 contains 13 residues. The CDR3 loop reads CASRARPQYTQYF. The DNA of the CDR3 is TGTGCCAGCAGAGCACGACCCCAATATACGCAGTATTTT.

Points on this clone: Distinct nucleotide sequences in the sample also encode this CDR3. The chain has TRBV9 and TRBJ2-7; the match to TRBD1 covers 12 bases. Germline CDR1 SGDLS, CDR2 YYNGEE. V shed 3 bases, J shed 7 bases, and the junction held 2 bases outside the gene matches. The CDR3 consists of 13 residues. In nucleotides, the CDR3 is TGTGCCAGCAGCGGGGACAGGGGGCATGAGCAGTACTTC. It yields the protein CASSGDRGHEQYF.

This chain connects TRBV5-1 to TRBJ2-7, with D maybe TRBD2 (6 bases). The germline V gene has CDR1 SGHRS and CDR2 YFSETQ. V dropped 0 bases and J dropped 2 bases, with 9 bases sitting between them. The CDR3 is 14 residues long. Here the CDR3 reads CASSLASVTYEQYF. As DNA, the CDR3 is TGCGCCAGCAGCTTGGCTAGCGTTACCTACGAGCAGTACTTC.

The V and J genes are TRBV5-4 and TRBJ1-2; TRBD1 matches at 7 bases. Germline values: CDR1 SGHNT, CDR2 YYREEE (reference sequence). The CDR3 has 15 amino acids. The trim removed 4 bases at V and 4 bases at J, leaving 10 bases unmatched. The CDR3 nucleotides read TGTGCCAGCAGCGAAAGGACAGGAGTCTCCTATGGCTACACCTTC. Translating gives CASSERTGVSYGYTF.

Turning to this clone: Other nucleotide sequences from this sample produce the same CDR3. V and J are TRBV5-1 and TRBJ2-7; D ambiguous. This CDR3 has 11 amino acids. From germline, CDR1 is SGHRS and CDR2 YFSETQ. The V end was cut by 2 bases, the J end by 4 bases, with 4 bases between. The CDR3 here is CASSFAYEQYF. Written as DNA, the CDR3 is TGCGCCAGCAGCTTTGCGTACGAGCAGTACTTC.

This clone was observed once. This chain joins TRBV6-5 and TRBJ2-1, with TRBD1 matching 9 bases. The length of the CDR3 is 15 residues. Germline V gene sequence: CDR1 MNHEY, CDR2 SVGAGI. J gave up 6 bases and V 1 base, and 4 bases lay outside the gene matches. CDR3 protein: CASSYFPGQGNEQFF. The CDR3 bases are TGTGCCAGCAGTTACTTCCCGGGACAGGGCAATGAGCAGTTCTTC.